The 26 T cell receptor beta chains given below trace back to one sample, sequenced in a study of Tregs in tolerant kidney transplant recipients. Sequenced by immunoSEQ multiplex PCR; TCRdb stores in-frame clones only, minus some. The table has 15,000 to 18,000 clones, more than 90% seen once; the top ten hold over 10%. The material sequenced was CD8+ T cells from blood. The source of these receptors is a human donor in good health.

This chain joins TRBV7-9 and TRBJ2-4; 9 bases line up with TRBD2. CDR3 size: 16 residues. Germline loops: CDR1 SEHNR, CDR2 FQNEAQ (reference sequence). Trimming at V came to 5 bases and at J to 9 bases, leaving 14 bases not matched to a gene. The CDR3 nucleotides are TGTGCCAGCAGCCCAGAAGCGGGGGGTGATTTTGGCATTCAGTACTTC. Protein product: CASSPEAGGDFGIQYF.

The rearrangement joins TRBV9 to TRBJ1-2; a weak D match, TRBD1 (5 bases). Germline V gives CDR1 SGDLS, CDR2 YYNGEE. CDR3 length: 18 residues. V shed 3 bases and J shed 0 bases, with 21 bases lying between them. The CDR3 loop reads CASSASRITGMANYGYTF. The CDR3 DNA sequence: TGTGCCAGCAGCGCTAGCCGAATCACAGGAATGGCTAACTATGGCTACACCTTC.

This chain connects TRBV11-2 to TRBJ2-1; a weak D match, TRBD2 (5 bases). The CDR3 totals 14 residues. V gave up 0 bases and J gave up 6 bases, with 9 bases separating them. The germline V gene encodes CDR1 SGHAT and CDR2 FQNNGV. Here the CDR3 reads CASSLERARNEQFF. Here the CDR3 DNA reads TGTGCCAGCAGCTTAGAGCGGGCTCGCAATGAGCAGTTCTTC.

This clone showed up just once. The V gene is TRBV9, the J gene TRBJ1-1; no firm D call. This CDR3 spans 13 amino acids. Trimming stripped 4 bases from V and 1 base from J, with 8 bases between. Germline CDR1 SGDLS, CDR2 YYNGEE. The DNA of the CDR3 is TGTGCCAGCAGCTATACTACGAACACTGAAGCTTTCTTT. It translates to CASSYTTNTEAFF. The full variable domain, in which reference TRBV9 and TRBJ1-1 provide the parts outside the CDR3, is DSGVTQTPKHLITATGQRVTLRCSPRSGDLSVYWYQQSLDQGLQFLIQYYNGEERAKGNILERFSAQQFPDLHSELNLSSLELGDSALYFCASSYTTNTEAFFGQGTRLTVV.

The V call is TRBV29-1, the J call TRBJ1-1; 7 nucleotides match TRBD1. CDR3 length: 11 residues. The V and J ends lost 4 bases and 11 bases, in that order; junction bases with no gene match: 7. The germline V gene encodes CDR1 SQVTM and CDR2 ANQGSEA. CDR3 DNA sequence: TGCAGCGTTGCAACAGGGGCGGGCGCTTTCTTT. Translation gives CSVATGAGAFF.

V is TRBV30 and J is TRBJ1-2; D is unclear. The length of the CDR3 is 16 residues. V was pared by 3 bases and J by 2 bases, with 19 bases between. Germline V CDR1 and CDR2: GTSNPN, SVGIG (reference sequence). The CDR3 DNA follows: TGTGCCTGGAGCGAGAAAACGGGTTTTCCGAACTATGGCTACACCTTC. It specifies CAWSEKTGFPNYGYTF.

The J gene is TRBJ2-5, the V gene TRBV30; TRBD1 aligns across 8 bases. Germline CDR1 GTSNPN, CDR2 SVGIG (reference sequence). Germline trimming cut 3 bases from V and 2 bases from J; bases unmatched to any gene: 8. CDR3 length equals 15 residues. The CDR3: CAWRLDRADQETQYF. Here the CDR3 DNA reads TGTGCCTGGAGGTTGGACAGGGCTGATCAAGAGACCCAGTACTTC. Variable domain in full (rest from reference TRBV30 and TRBJ2-5): SQTIHQWPATLVQPVGSPLSLECTVEGTSNPNLYWYRQAAGRGLQLLFYSVGIGQISSEVPQNLSASRPQDRQFILSSKKLLLSDSGFYLCAWRLDRADQETQYFGPGTRLLVL.

The V gene is TRBV4-3, the J gene TRBJ1-1; maybe TRBD1 (6 bases). Between the trimmed V and J ends, which lost 0 bases and 3 bases, there was a span of 11 bases. The germline V gene encodes CDR1 LGHNA and CDR2 YSLEER. The CDR3 is made up of 15 amino acids. The CDR3, as DNA: TGCGCCAGCAGCCAAGAGAGGGGGGCCTACACTGAAGCTTTCTTT. Translation: CASSQERGAYTEAFF.

This clone was recorded only once. CDR3 amino acids: CASSQQFATNEKLFF. In nucleotides, the CDR3 is TGTGCCAGCAGCCAACAGTTTGCAACTAATGAAAAACTGTTTTTT. The J gene is TRBJ1-4, the V gene TRBV7-6; no definite D call. Trimming pared 5 bases from V and 0 bases from J, leaving 10 bases between. Per the germline V gene, CDR1 is SGHVS and CDR2 is FNYEAQ. CDR3 length: 15 amino acids. The whole variable domain, filled in from reference TRBV7-6 and TRBJ1-4, reads GAGVSQSPRYKVTKRGQDVALRCDPISGHVSLYWYRQALGQGPEFLTYFNYEAQQDKSGLPNDRFSAERPEGSISTLTIQRTEQRDSAMYRCASSQQFATNEKLFFGSGTQLSVL.

The gene calls are TRBV9 and TRBJ2-5, with 12 bases that match TRBD2. The DNA end is more similar to TRBJ2-7, so the J call may be wrong. Germline values: CDR1 SGDLS, CDR2 YYNGEE. CDR3 length: 14 residues. This CDR3 is CASSGASGGAEQYF. DNA for the CDR3: TGTGCCAGCAGCGGGGCTAGCGGGGGGGCCGAGCAGTACTTC.

This rearrangement joins TRBV6-1 to TRBJ2-7; no firm D call. CDR1 is MNHNS, CDR2 SASEGT, per germline. V gave up 1 base and J gave up 5 bases, with 15 bases separating them. The CDR3 is 15 amino acids. The CDR3 sequence is CASSEVRPSYDEQYF. The CDR3 nucleotides read TGTGCCAGCAGTGAAGTTCGGCCCTCCTACGACGAGCAGTACTTC.

The rearrangement links TRBV11-3 to TRBJ2-7; perhaps TRBD2 as D (7 bases). CDR3 length equals 15 residues. Germline V gene sequence: CDR1 SGHNT, CDR2 YENEEA. Trimming shortened V by 5 bases and J by 3 bases, and 17 bases separated the two germline ends. As DNA, the CDR3 is TGTGCCAGCAGCCCCCCCACGGGGGGCCACTACGAGCAGTACTTC. Its translation is CASSPPTGGHYEQYF.

The chain couples TRBV5-5 to TRBJ2-1; D tentatively reads TRBD1 or TRBD2 (5 bases each). This CDR3 is built from 13 residues. Trimming cost V 2 bases and J 4 bases, with 7 bases left between them. The germline gives CDR1 SGHKS, CDR2 YYEKEE (reference sequence). CDR3: CASSFWGYNEQFF. In DNA, the CDR3 is TGTGCCAGCAGCTTTTGGGGGTACAATGAGCAGTTCTTC.

This clone showed up just once. One end of the junction fails to match germline, which may point to a read error. This chain joins TRBV9 and TRBJ1-1, with 9 bases matching TRBD1. The germline gives CDR1 SGDLS, CDR2 YYNGEE. The length of the CDR3 is 15 residues. In DNA, the CDR3 is TGTGCCGGCAGCGGGACAGGGTCCCGGGGCAGGGAAGCTTTCTTT. It is translated as CAGSGTGSRGREAFF.

This clone has only one observation. The rearrangement links TRBV11-3 to TRBJ2-1; a possible D gene is TRBD2 (6 bases). Looked up from germline, CDR1 is SGHNT and CDR2 is YENEEA. CDR3 size: 15 residues. The V gene lost 3 bases and the J gene lost 1 base, with 10 bases spanning the gap. This CDR3 is CASSFTSSSYNEQFF. Here the CDR3 DNA reads TGTGCCAGCAGCTTTACTAGCAGTTCCTACAATGAGCAGTTCTTC.

CDR3 sequence (DNA): TGTGCCAGCAGCTCTCCTAGCGGTAGCGAGCAGTACTTC. This codes for CASSSPSGSEQYF. The rearrangement uses TRBV27 and TRBJ2-7; TRBD2 matches at 7 bases. Trimming cost V 6 bases and J 6 bases; bases outside gene matches: 8. Germline CDR1 and CDR2: MNHEY and SMNVEV (reference sequence). There are 13 residues in the CDR3.

The chain joins TRBV14 to TRBJ2-1, with D tentatively TRBD2 (6 bases). Germline V gives CDR1 SGHDN, CDR2 FVKESK. Trimming cost V 2 bases and J 10 bases, with 6 bases left between them. This CDR3 spans 11 amino acids. Here the CDR3 DNA reads TGTGCCAGCAGCCAACTAGCGGAGCAGTTCTTC. Residues: CASSQLAEQFF.

J is TRBJ2-7 and V is TRBV4-1; D remains unclear. CDR1 and CDR2 (germline): MGHRA, YSYEKL. V lost 2 bases and J 3 bases, leaving 11 bases between the germline ends. The CDR3 consists of 14 residues. The CDR3 loop is CASSQLPELYEQYF. For the CDR3, the DNA is TGCGCCAGCAGCCAACTTCCCGAACTCTACGAGCAGTACTTC.

This chain joins TRBV7-5 and TRBJ1-2; TRBD1 reflects the table's D call only, with no check against the DNA. TRBV7-5 is designated a pseudogene. This CDR3 comprises 14 residues. CDR3: CARSARTGGYGYTF. In DNA form, the CDR3 reads TGTGCCAGAAGCGCGAGGACAGGGGGCTATGGCTACACCTTC.

This clone is classed as medium-sized. The CDR3: CASSQEGGGGELFF. Written as DNA, the CDR3 is TGCGCCAGCAGCCAAGAGGGGGGTGGCGGGGAGCTGTTTTTT. The chain has TRBV4-1 and TRBJ2-2; TRBD2 might be the D (6 bases). CDR3 length equals 14 residues. CDR1 and CDR2 from the germline V gene are MGHRA and YSYEKL. Trimming left V 0 bases short and J 7 bases short, with 9 bases between.

The chain combines TRBV27 with TRBJ2-5; tentative D call: TRBD1 (6 bases). Germline assignment: CDR1 MNHEY and CDR2 SMNVEV (reference sequence). The CDR3 spans 14 residues. The ends were cut back, 8 bases at V and 4 bases at J, with 17 bases in the middle. The CDR3 nucleotides read TGTGCCAGCGCTTATTGGGCAGGGGCAGAGACCCAGTACTTC. This gives the protein CASAYWAGAETQYF.

The chain uses TRBV15 and TRBJ1-4; tentative D call: TRBD1 (6 bases). V was trimmed by 5 bases and J by 6 bases, leaving 13 bases between them. This CDR3 is built from 14 residues. The germline V gene encodes CDR1 LNHNV and CDR2 YYDKDF (reference sequence). The CDR3 DNA reads as TGTGCCACCAGCTCTGAAGGGGGGCATGAAAAACTGTTTTTT. The encoded protein is CATSSEGGHEKLFF.

This chain joins TRBV27 and TRBJ2-1; D is uncertain. There are 11 residues in the CDR3. Germline CDR1 MNHEY, CDR2 SMNVEV (reference sequence). V gave up 8 bases and J gave up 4 bases, with 6 bases separating them. The CDR3 spells CASGSYNEQFF. The DNA for the CDR3 is TGTGCCAGCGGATCTTACAATGAGCAGTTCTTC.

The chain recombines TRBV19 with TRBJ2-2, with unresolved D. This CDR3 has 12 residues. V was trimmed by 3 bases and J by 4 bases, leaving 3 bases between them. Germline values: CDR1 LNHDA, CDR2 SQIVND (reference sequence). As DNA, the CDR3 is TGTGCCAGTAGTATGGGCACCGGGGAGCTGTTTTTT. Its protein is CASSMGTGELFF.

The chain combines TRBV11-2 with TRBJ2-7; D not resolved. CDR3 length: 10 residues. From germline, CDR1 is SGHAT and CDR2 FQNNGV. V was pared by 3 bases and J by 3 bases, with 0 bases between. The CDR3 is CASSFYEQYF. CDR3 coding DNA: TGTGCCAGCAGCTTCTACGAGCAGTACTTC.

J is TRBJ2-2 and V is TRBV18; 7 bases match TRBD1. V shed 2 bases, J shed 6 bases, and the junction held 6 bases outside the gene matches. Germline lookup yields CDR1 KGHSH and CDR2 LQKENI. The CDR3 extends over 15 amino acids. CDR3 sequence (DNA): TGTGCCAGCTCACCAACAGGGGTCGGTCCCGGGGAGCTGTTTTTT. Residues: CASSPTGVGPGELFF.